The 18 T cell receptor beta chains listed next were all sequenced from one sample in a study of identifying expanded T cells in peripheral blood. Sequencing was performed with immunoSEQ multiplex PCR; in TCRdb, only in-frame clones are kept and a portion is missing. The sample records approximately 100,000 clones, 88% being singletons. The sequenced material came from blood. These receptors all come from a person aged 18-70 years in good health.

The V and J genes are TRBV6-8 and TRBJ2-7, with D perhaps TRBD2 (6 bases). The CDR3 runs to 13 residues. V was trimmed by 8 bases and J by 5 bases, leaving 16 bases between them. The germline gives CDR1 MNHGY, CDR2 SAAAGT. CDR3 sequence: CASVGGEGHEQYF. CDR3 sequence (DNA): TGTGCCAGCGTGGGGGGTGAGGGGCACGAGCAGTACTTC.

V is TRBV29-1 and J is TRBJ2-1, with TRBD2 identical over 8 bases. This CDR3 is built from 15 residues. The V and J ends lost 0 bases and 0 bases, in that order; junction bases with no gene match: 1. Germline CDR1 SQVTM, CDR2 ANQGSEA. The DNA of the CDR3 is TGCAGCGTTGAAGATAGCGGGATCTCCTACAATGAGCAGTTCTTC. Translated, it gives CSVEDSGISYNEQFF.

This chain uses TRBV6-5 with TRBJ1-3; D gene ambiguous. CDR1 is MNHEY, CDR2 SVGAGI, per germline. The CDR3 contains 12 residues. The germline V and J ends were trimmed by 2 bases and 5 bases, with 4 bases remaining between them. DNA for the CDR3: TGTGCCAGCAGTTACCTTAGAAACACCATATATTTT. This encodes CASSYLRNTIYF.

This chain connects TRBV27 to TRBJ2-7; 8 nucleotides match TRBD1. V trimming: 3 bases; J trimming: 9 bases; junction bases outside the gene matches: 4. The germline CDR1 and CDR2 sequences are MNHEY and SMNVEV (reference sequence). This CDR3 spans 12 amino acids. For the CDR3, the DNA is TGTGCCAGCAGTTTCAGGGGGCGCGGGCAGTACTTC. As protein: CASSFRGRGQYF.

The rearrangement links TRBV5-1 to TRBJ2-2, with D perhaps matching TRBD1 (6 bases). V was trimmed by 3 bases and J by 2 bases, leaving 26 bases between them. The germline CDR1 and CDR2 sequences are SGHRS and YFSETQ. The CDR3 loop spans 20 amino acids. The chain's CDR3 is CASSWPWDVGGPANTGELFF. In DNA, the CDR3 is TGCGCCAGCAGCTGGCCCTGGGATGTAGGGGGACCGGCTAACACCGGGGAGCTGTTTTTT.

In DNA form, the CDR3 reads TGTGCCAGCAGCTGGAACAGGGCTAACTATGGCTACACCTTC. It encodes CASSWNRANYGYTF. The V and J genes are TRBV7-8 and TRBJ1-2, with D possibly TRBD1 on 6 matching bases. V was clipped by 4 bases and J by 0 bases, with 9 bases between them. The CDR3 loop spans 14 amino acids. CDR1 SGHVS and CDR2 FQNEAQ come from the germline V gene. Using reference TRBV7-8 and TRBJ1-2 for the parts outside the CDR3, the full variable domain is GAGVSQSPRYKVAKRGQDVALRCDPISGHVSLFWYQQALGQGPEFLTYFQNEAQLDKSGLPSDRFFAERPEGSVSTLKIQRTQQEDSAVYLCASSWNRANYGYTFGSGTRLTVV.

CDR3 in amino acids: CASSLRGLAGGEQYF. In nucleotides, the CDR3 is TGTGCCAGCAGTTTACGAGGTCTAGCGGGAGGGGAGCAGTACTTC. The gene calls are TRBV28 and TRBJ2-7; TRBD2 matches 12 bases. CDR3 size: 15 residues. Trimming at V came to 2 bases and at J to 7 bases, leaving 6 bases not matched to a gene. Germline CDR1 reads MDHEN; CDR2 reads SYDVKM.

This chain uses TRBV6-1 with TRBJ2-7; D not resolved. Looked up from germline, CDR1 is MNHNS and CDR2 is SASEGT. Trimming took off 2 bases at V and 3 bases at J, with 8 bases between the two ends. The CDR3 totals 13 residues. The CDR3 bases are TGTGCCAGCAGTGAAACCTTACACTACGAGCAGTACTTC. Residues: CASSETLHYEQYF.

This rearrangement joins TRBV5-1 to TRBJ2-3; 13 bases fit TRBD2. The CDR3 runs 17 residues. CDR1 is SGHRS and CDR2 is YFSETQ in the germline V gene. V lost 5 bases and J lost 4; bases outside the gene matches: 10. DNA of the CDR3: TGCGCCAGCAGATCAGGACTAGCGGGAGCAGTCGCAGATACGCAGTATTTT. Amino acid sequence: CASRSGLAGAVADTQYF.

V usage is TRBV4-1 and J usage is TRBJ2-7; 8 bases align to TRBD1. Germline V gene data show CDR1 as MGHRA and CDR2 as YSYEKL. CDR3 length: 14 amino acids. Trimming cost V 5 bases and J 2 bases; bases outside gene matches: 5. CDR3 loop: CASSARQGPYEQYF. The CDR3 DNA reads as TGCGCCAGCAGCGCTCGACAGGGGCCCTACGAGCAGTACTTC.

This clone has just one count. The V gene is TRBV27, the J gene TRBJ2-7; 9 bases are shared with TRBD1. The V and J ends lost 3 bases and 2 bases, in that order; junction bases with no gene match: 5. In germline, CDR1 is MNHEY, CDR2 SMNVEV (reference sequence). The CDR3 loop spans 15 amino acids. CDR3 in amino acids: CASSFGTGYPYEQYF. CDR3 nucleotides: TGTGCCAGCAGTTTCGGGACAGGGTACCCCTACGAGCAGTACTTC.

This clone was observed a handful of times. This sequence joins TRBV4-1 and TRBJ2-7; D gene ambiguous. The CDR3 contains 13 residues. Per germline, CDR1 MGHRA and CDR2 YSYEKL. Trimming shortened V by 1 base and J by 2 bases, and 6 bases separated the two germline ends. CDR3 nucleotide sequence: TGCGCCAGCAGCCAAGGCCCCACCTACGAGCAGTACTTC. Its translation is CASSQGPTYEQYF.

The rearrangement joins TRBV6-6 to TRBJ1-2; 12 bases fit TRBD1. Per germline, CDR1 MNHNY and CDR2 SVGAGI (reference sequence). The CDR3 covers 16 residues. V lost 2 bases to trimming and J lost 8 bases; unmatched junction nucleotides: 9. The CDR3 here is CASSYPSGTGGGGYTF. The CDR3 DNA reads as TGTGCCAGCAGTTACCCGAGTGGGACAGGGGGCGGGGGCTACACCTTC.

This clone was recorded a few times. J is TRBJ2-1 and V is TRBV11-2; 8 bases map to TRBD1. The CDR3 is made up of 14 amino acids. Germline V lookup: CDR1 SGHAT, CDR2 FQNNGV. J lost 5 bases, V lost 4 bases, and 4 bases had no gene match. For the CDR3, the DNA is TGTGCCAGCAGCTCACAGGGGGTCCACAATGAGCAGTTCTTC. Amino acid sequence: CASSSQGVHNEQFF.

The chain employs TRBV7-2 and TRBJ1-2, with D perhaps matching TRBD1 (6 bases). V was shortened by 0 bases and J by 11 bases, with 16 bases between the two germline ends. There are 14 residues in the CDR3. Germline-derived CDR1 and CDR2 are SGHTA and FQGNSA. The CDR3 bases are TGTGCCAGCAGCTTAGCAAGGGACCGCCAGGGGTACACCTTC. Translation gives CASSLARDRQGYTF.

The chain employs TRBV5-1 and TRBJ1-2, with D possibly TRBD1 on 5 matching bases. V lost 2 bases and J 8 bases, leaving 22 bases between the germline ends. Germline V gives CDR1 SGHRS, CDR2 YFSETQ. This CDR3 comprises 16 residues. In DNA form, the CDR3 reads TGCGCCAGCAGCTTAGCCAGAGGCGCAGGGCCTCTGGGCTACACCTTC. Amino acid sequence: CASSLARGAGPLGYTF.

The table lists this clone with a count of one. The chain is built from TRBV28 and TRBJ2-7, with 7 positions matching TRBD2. V trimming: 2 bases; J trimming: 0 bases; junction bases outside the gene matches: 7. This CDR3 has 16 amino acids. Per germline, CDR1 MDHEN and CDR2 SYDVKM. CDR3 loop: CASSLASGAPSYEQYF. The CDR3 DNA is TGTGCCAGCAGTTTAGCCAGCGGGGCCCCCTCCTACGAGCAGTACTTC.

V is TRBV6-6 and J is TRBJ2-4; TRBD2 aligns across 8 bases. Per the germline V gene, CDR1 is MNHNY and CDR2 is SVGAGI (reference sequence). This CDR3 is built from 12 residues. V lost 2 bases and J lost 13; bases outside the gene matches: 4. The CDR3 nucleotides are TGTGCCAGCAGTTACCCAAGCGGGAGCCAGTACTTC. Its translation: CASSYPSGSQYF.